Below are 15 T cell receptor beta chains sequenced from a single sample in a study of sequential checkpoint blockade in melanoma. TCRdb's table, derived via immunoSEQ multiplex PCR, lists solely in-frame clones and lacks some. The sample shows thousands of clones, 20% to 30% of them seen only once. Noted treatment: randomized to nivolumab then ipilimumab (arm A) or the reverse (arm B). The material sequenced was tumor tissue (inferred from file names), taken from a patient given nivolumab and ipilimumab in sequence. These receptors originate from a human donor with melanoma.

This clone was seen many times. The V call is TRBV6-8, the J call TRBJ2-3; a possible D gene is TRBD1 (6 bases). V lost 6 bases and J 3 bases, leaving 16 bases between the germline ends. Germline V gene sequence: CDR1 MNHGY, CDR2 SAAAGT. CDR3 length: 15 residues. CDR3 nucleotide sequence: TGTGCCAGCAGCCAAACCGGGACACAGACAGATACGCAGTATTTT. It specifies CASSQTGTQTDTQYF.

This chain links TRBV25-1 with TRBJ2-3; D is ambiguous. CDR3 length: 13 residues. Trimming pared 3 bases from V and 1 base from J, leaving 5 bases between. Germline V CDR1 and CDR2: MGHDK, SYGVNS. The CDR3 sequence is CASSDGGTDTQYF. The CDR3 nucleotides are TGTGCCAGCAGTGACGGCGGCACAGATACGCAGTATTTT.

The chain joins TRBV18 to TRBJ1-2, with D possibly being TRBD1 (5 bases). Per germline, CDR1 KGHSH and CDR2 LQKENI. This CDR3 region has 17 residues. Between the trimmed V and J ends, which lost 3 bases and 2 bases, there was a span of 19 bases. CDR3 bases: TGTGCCAGCTCACCCGGCGGTTTGCGGGGGTCGAACTATGGCTACACCTTC. It yields the protein CASSPGGLRGSNYGYTF.

The chain links TRBV19 to TRBJ1-5, with 12 bases that match TRBD1. The germline V gene has CDR1 LNHDA and CDR2 SQIVND (reference sequence). This CDR3 comprises 15 residues. The V segment lost 5 bases and the J segment 5 bases; nucleotides outside the gene matches: 4. In DNA, the CDR3 is TGTGCCAGTAGTGCGGGACAGGGGGCTCATCAGCCCCAGCATTTT. Translation gives CASSAGQGAHQPQHF.

This clone appeared a few times. The chain joins TRBV18 to TRBJ2-5, with 9 bases that match TRBD1. Germline CDR1 is KGHSH and CDR2 is LQKENI. After removal of 3 bases from V and 2 bases from J, the junction contained 7 bases not matched to a gene. The CDR3 spans 16 residues. The CDR3 bases are TGTGCCAGCTCACCCCTCGGGACAGGGAGGCAAGAGACCCAGTACTTC. It encodes CASSPLGTGRQETQYF. Full variable domain (missing parts from reference TRBV18 and TRBJ2-5): NAGVMQNPRHLVRRRGQEARLRCSPMKGHSHVYWYRQLPEEGLKFMVYLQKENIIDESGMPKERFSAEFPKEGPSILRIQQVVRGDSAAYFCASSPLGTGRQETQYFGPGTRLLVL.

This clone occurred a few times. The chain links TRBV6-8 to TRBJ2-7, with TRBD1 matching 8 bases. This CDR3 has 15 amino acids. With 10 bases clipped from V and 0 bases from J, the junction kept 11 bases outside the gene matches. The germline V gene has CDR1 MNHGY and CDR2 SAAAGT. In DNA, the CDR3 is TGTGCCATCCTAATCGACAGGGGTAACTCCTACGAGCAGTACTTC. Translating it yields CAILIDRGNSYEQYF.

The chain carries TRBV30 and TRBJ2-7; D gene uncertain. V gave up 2 bases and J gave up 4 bases, with 9 bases separating them. The germline CDR1 and CDR2 sequences are GTSNPN and SVGIG (reference sequence). The CDR3 has 12 amino acids. The CDR3 nucleotides read TGTGCCTGGAGTCCTACTCCATACGAGCAGTACTTC. This codes for CAWSPTPYEQYF.

This clone appeared a few times. This chain joins TRBV6-8 and TRBJ2-2, with D perhaps matching TRBD2 (7 bases). The V and J ends lost 2 bases and 5 bases respectively, with 12 bases between them. This CDR3 contains 15 residues. The germline CDR1 and CDR2 sequences are MNHGY and SAAAGT. The CDR3 region has the DNA TGTGCCAGCAGTTACGCGGGGGCCGGGACCGGGGAGCTGTTTTTT. This sequence encodes CASSYAGAGTGELFF.

The V call is TRBV15, the J call TRBJ2-4, with D perhaps TRBD2 (5 bases). Germline lookup yields CDR1 LNHNV and CDR2 YYDKDF (reference sequence). V shed 0 bases and J shed 0 bases, with 18 bases lying between them. This CDR3 comprises 19 residues. CDR3 amino acids: CATSRDQAAPRGAKNIQYF. DNA of the CDR3: TGTGCCACCAGCAGAGATCAGGCGGCCCCCCGGGGAGCCAAAAACATTCAGTACTTC.

The table lists this clone with a count of one. The rearrangement links TRBV15 to TRBJ2-3; D perhaps matches TRBD2 (6 bases). The CDR3 spans 14 residues. Germline-derived CDR1 and CDR2 are LNHNV and YYDKDF (reference sequence). Trimming stripped 11 bases from V and 3 bases from J, with 18 bases between. This chain's CDR3 is CAAKGGGKTDTQYF. For the CDR3, the DNA is TGTGCCGCAAAAGGTGGAGGGAAAACAGATACGCAGTATTTT.

This clone was counted only a few times. V is TRBV11-3 and J is TRBJ2-1; 16 bases align to TRBD2. Germline values: CDR1 SGHNT, CDR2 YENEEA. Unmatched junction bases numbered 2, after V lost 3 bases and J lost 3 bases. The CDR3 contains 17 residues. CDR3 nucleotides: TGTGCCAGCAGCTTGGGGACTAGCGGGGGGGACTACAATGAGCAGTTCTTC. It yields the protein CASSLGTSGGDYNEQFF.

This clone was seen repeatedly, ten times or more. This chain connects TRBV6-8 to TRBJ2-6; TRBD1 is a possible D gene (6 bases). This CDR3 comprises 16 residues. Germline V gene lookup returns CDR1 MNHGY and CDR2 SAAAGT. V lost 5 bases, J lost 4 bases, and 15 bases lay in between. CDR3 DNA: TGTGCCAGCAGTGGACAGACCTCCTCAGGGGCCAACGTCCTGACTTTC. This translates into CASSGQTSSGANVLTF.

The rearrangement uses TRBV14 and TRBJ1-2, with 7 bases matching TRBD1. Germline lookup yields CDR1 SGHDN and CDR2 FVKESK. V was clipped by 4 bases and J by 4 bases; unmatched bases: 6. The CDR3 sequence is 14 residues long. For the CDR3, the DNA is TGTGCCAGCAGCCTATCGACAGGGCGCTATGGCTACACCTTC. It is translated as CASSLSTGRYGYTF.

This clone appeared once. The chain couples TRBV5-1 to TRBJ2-2; 7 nucleotides line up with TRBD1. The J segment lost 1 base and the V segment lost 3 bases, leaving 0 bases of the junction unmatched. CDR1 SGHRS and CDR2 YFSETQ come from the germline V gene. The CDR3 covers 14 residues. The CDR3 region is CASSWTGNTGELFF. The CDR3 nucleotides are TGCGCCAGCAGCTGGACAGGGAACACCGGGGAGCTGTTTTTT.

This chain joins TRBV19 and TRBJ2-7, with TRBD2 matching over 8 bases. J was trimmed by 5 bases and V by 1 base; bases with no gene match: 7. The CDR3 runs 15 residues. CDR1 and CDR2 (germline): LNHDA, SQIVND (reference sequence). The CDR3 region has the DNA TGTGCCAGTAGTATAGGGGGGACTAGACGGAACGAGCAGTACTTC. Encoded protein: CASSIGGTRRNEQYF. Full variable domain (rest looked up from reference TRBV19 and TRBJ2-7): DGGITQSPKYLFRKEGQNVTLSCEQNLNHDAMYWYRQDPGQGLRLIYYSQIVNDFQKGDIAEGYSVSREKKESFPLTVTSAQKNPTAFYLCASSIGGTRRNEQYFGPGTRLTVT.